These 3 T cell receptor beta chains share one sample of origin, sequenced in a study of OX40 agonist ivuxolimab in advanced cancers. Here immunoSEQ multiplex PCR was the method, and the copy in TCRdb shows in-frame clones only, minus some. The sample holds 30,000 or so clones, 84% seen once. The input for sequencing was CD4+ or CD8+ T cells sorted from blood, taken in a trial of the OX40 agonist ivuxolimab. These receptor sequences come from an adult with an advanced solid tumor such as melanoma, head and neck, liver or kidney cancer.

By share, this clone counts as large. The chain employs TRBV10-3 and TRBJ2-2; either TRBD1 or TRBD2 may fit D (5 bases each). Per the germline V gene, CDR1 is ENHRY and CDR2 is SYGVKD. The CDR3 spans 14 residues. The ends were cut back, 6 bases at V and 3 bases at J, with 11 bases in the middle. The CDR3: CAIRGRGDTGELFF. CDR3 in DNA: TGTGCCATCAGGGGGAGAGGGGACACCGGGGAGCTGTTTTTT.

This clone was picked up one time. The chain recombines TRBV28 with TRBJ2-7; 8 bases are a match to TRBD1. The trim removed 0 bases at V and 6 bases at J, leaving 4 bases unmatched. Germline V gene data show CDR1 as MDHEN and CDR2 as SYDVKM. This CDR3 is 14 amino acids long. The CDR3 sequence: CASSLWDRDIEQYF. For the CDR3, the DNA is TGTGCCAGCAGTTTATGGGACAGGGACATCGAGCAGTACTTC.

The DNA for the CDR3 is TGTGCCTGGAGTGAGGGGGGGACCGGGGAGCTGTTTTTT. This translates into CAWSEGGTGELFF. The V call is TRBV30, the J call TRBJ2-2; D perhaps matches TRBD2 (7 bases). V lost 1 base and J lost 5, with 8 bases in between. Germline lookup yields CDR1 GTSNPN and CDR2 SVGIG (reference sequence). CDR3 size: 13 residues.